The source of this T cell receptor beta chain is a study of Ad26.COV2.S vaccination and SARS-CoV-2 variants. Across the study: Donor had been placed in the Ad26.COV2.S arm of the COV1001 trial. Donor got 5x10^10 or 1x10^11 viral particles of Ad26.COV2.S.

The repertoire was sequenced with immunoSEQ multiplex PCR; TCRdb's copy has only in-frame clones and lacks some. The sample contains more than 250,000 clones, more than 70% of which appear only once. As to treatment: about 20 received Ad26.COV2.S at low or high dose, single or two shots; roughly 5 received placebo; per-sample allocation not given. At day 63 after the first vaccine or placebo injection, samples were drawn. This clone appeared once. Its target is unknown. CDR3 length: 12 amino acids. V lost 4 bases, J lost 7 bases, and 10 bases lay in between. General study findings and limits: Vaccine and placebo groups showed comparable non-spike TCR breadth. It was reported that spike-specific CD8+ and CD4+ T cell responses were substantially broad after vaccination.

The sample here was peripheral blood, taken in a trial of Ad26.COV2.S vaccine versus placebo. V is TRBV12-3 or TRBV12-4 and J is TRBJ2-5, with D unresolved. This TCR was recovered from a person between 18 and 65 years old who received the Ad26.COV2.S COVID-19 vaccine or a placebo. The CDR3 DNA sequence: TGTGCCAGCAGTTACCCTCCGGGGACCCAGTACTTC. Translating it yields CASSYPPGTQYF.